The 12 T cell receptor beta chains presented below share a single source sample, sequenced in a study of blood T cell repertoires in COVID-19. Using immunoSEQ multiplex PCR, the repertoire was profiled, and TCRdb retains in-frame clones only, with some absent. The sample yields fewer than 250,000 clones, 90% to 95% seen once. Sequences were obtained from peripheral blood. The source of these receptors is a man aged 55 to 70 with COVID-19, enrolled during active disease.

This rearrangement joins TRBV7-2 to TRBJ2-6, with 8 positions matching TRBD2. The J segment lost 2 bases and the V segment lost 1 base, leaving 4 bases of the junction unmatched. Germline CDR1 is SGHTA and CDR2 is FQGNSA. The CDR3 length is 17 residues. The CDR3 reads CASSLEWRGAGANVLTF. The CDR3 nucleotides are TGTGCCAGCAGCTTAGAGTGGCGGGGGGCTGGGGCCAACGTCCTGACTTTC.

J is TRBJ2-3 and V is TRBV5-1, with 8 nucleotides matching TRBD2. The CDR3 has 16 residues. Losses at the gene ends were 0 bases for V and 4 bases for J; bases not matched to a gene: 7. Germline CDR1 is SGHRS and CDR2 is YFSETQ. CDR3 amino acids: CASSLESSGGADTQYF. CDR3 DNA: TGCGCCAGCAGCTTGGAGTCGAGCGGGGGTGCAGATACGCAGTATTTT.

CDR3 protein: CASSSGQGIANYGYTF. The CDR3, as DNA: TGTGCCAGCAGTTCGGGACAGGGGATAGCTAACTATGGCTACACCTTC. V and J are TRBV6-2 or TRBV6-3 and TRBJ1-2; 10 bases match TRBD1. Germline V gives CDR1 MNHEY, CDR2 SVGEGT. Trimming took 4 bases from V and 0 from J; bases not matched to a gene: 5. The CDR3 loop spans 16 amino acids.

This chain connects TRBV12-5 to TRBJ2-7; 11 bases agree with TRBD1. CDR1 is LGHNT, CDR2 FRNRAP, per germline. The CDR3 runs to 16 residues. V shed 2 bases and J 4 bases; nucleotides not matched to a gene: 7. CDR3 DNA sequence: TGTGCTAGTGGTTTGTCGATCGGACAGGGGGCTTACGAGCAGTACTTC. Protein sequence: CASGLSIGQGAYEQYF.

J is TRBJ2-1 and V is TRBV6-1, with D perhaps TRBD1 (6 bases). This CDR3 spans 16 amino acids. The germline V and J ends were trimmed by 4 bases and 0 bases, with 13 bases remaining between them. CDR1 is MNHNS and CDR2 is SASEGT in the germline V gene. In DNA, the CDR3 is TGTGCCAGCAGTGCGCTGGGACAAAGCTCCTACAATGAGCAGTTCTTC. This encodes CASSALGQSSYNEQFF.

CDR3 protein: CASSYSSRGGTDTQYF. The CDR3 region has the DNA TGTGCCAGCAGTTACTCCTCGCGGGGGGGCACAGATACGCAGTATTTT. The gene calls are TRBV6-5 and TRBJ2-3; 8 bases agree with TRBD2. Per the germline V gene, CDR1 is MNHEY and CDR2 is SVGAGI. The length of the CDR3 is 16 residues. The V segment lost 0 bases and the J segment 1 base; nucleotides outside the gene matches: 3.

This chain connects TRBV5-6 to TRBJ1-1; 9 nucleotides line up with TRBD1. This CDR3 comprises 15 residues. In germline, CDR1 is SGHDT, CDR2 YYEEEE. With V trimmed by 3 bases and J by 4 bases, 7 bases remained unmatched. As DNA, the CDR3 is TGTGCCAGCAGCTCTTTGACAGGGGGTAGCACTGAAGCTTTCTTT. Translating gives CASSSLTGGSTEAFF.

The CDR3: CASSFTSVETQYF. CDR3 sequence (DNA): TGTGCCAGCAGCTTCACTAGCGTTGAGACCCAGTACTTC. This chain links TRBV5-5 with TRBJ2-5; 7 positions agree with TRBD2. The CDR3 extends over 13 amino acids. J lost 5 bases, V lost 2 bases, and 3 bases had no gene match. Germline CDR1 reads SGHKS; CDR2 reads YYEKEE (reference sequence).

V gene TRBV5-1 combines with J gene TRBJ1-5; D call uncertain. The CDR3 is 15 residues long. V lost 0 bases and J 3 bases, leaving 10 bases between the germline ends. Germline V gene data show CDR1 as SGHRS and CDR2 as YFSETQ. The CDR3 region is CASSLDFQINQPQHF. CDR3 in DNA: TGCGCCAGCAGCTTGGATTTTCAGATCAATCAGCCCCAGCATTTT.

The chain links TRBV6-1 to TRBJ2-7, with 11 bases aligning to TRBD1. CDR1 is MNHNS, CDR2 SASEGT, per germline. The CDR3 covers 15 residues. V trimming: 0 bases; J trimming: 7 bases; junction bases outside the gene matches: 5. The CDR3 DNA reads TGTGCCAGCAGTGAAGCCGGGACAGGGGGAAGGGAGCAGTACTTC. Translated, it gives CASSEAGTGGREQYF.

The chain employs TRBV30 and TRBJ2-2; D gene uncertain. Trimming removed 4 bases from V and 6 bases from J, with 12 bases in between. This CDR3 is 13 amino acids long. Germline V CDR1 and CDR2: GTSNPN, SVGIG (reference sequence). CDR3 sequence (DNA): TGTGCCTGGACCCCCTTGAGCGCCGGGGAGCTGTTTTTT. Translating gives CAWTPLSAGELFF.

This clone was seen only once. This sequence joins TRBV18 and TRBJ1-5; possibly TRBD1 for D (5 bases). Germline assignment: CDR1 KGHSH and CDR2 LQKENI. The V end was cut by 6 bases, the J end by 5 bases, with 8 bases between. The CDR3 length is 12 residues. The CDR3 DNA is TGTGCCAGCTCGCTACAGGATCAGCCCCAGCATTTT. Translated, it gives CASSLQDQPQHF.